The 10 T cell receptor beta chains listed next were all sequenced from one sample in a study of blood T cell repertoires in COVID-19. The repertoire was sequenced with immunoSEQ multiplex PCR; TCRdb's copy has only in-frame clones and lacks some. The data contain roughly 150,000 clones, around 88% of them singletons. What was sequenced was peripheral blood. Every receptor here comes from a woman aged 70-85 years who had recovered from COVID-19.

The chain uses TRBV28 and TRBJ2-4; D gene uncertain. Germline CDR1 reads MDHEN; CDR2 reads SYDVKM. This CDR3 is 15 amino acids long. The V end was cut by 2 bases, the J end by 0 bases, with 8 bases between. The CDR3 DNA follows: TGTGCCAGCAGTTTAGGGCAGGTAGCCAAAAACATTCAGTACTTC. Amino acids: CASSLGQVAKNIQYF.

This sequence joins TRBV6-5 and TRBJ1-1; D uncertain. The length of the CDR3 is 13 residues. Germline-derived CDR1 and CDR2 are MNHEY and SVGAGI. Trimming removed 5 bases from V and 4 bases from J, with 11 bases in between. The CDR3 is CASSTEGGTEAFF. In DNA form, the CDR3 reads TGTGCCAGCAGTACTGAGGGCGGCACTGAAGCTTTCTTT.

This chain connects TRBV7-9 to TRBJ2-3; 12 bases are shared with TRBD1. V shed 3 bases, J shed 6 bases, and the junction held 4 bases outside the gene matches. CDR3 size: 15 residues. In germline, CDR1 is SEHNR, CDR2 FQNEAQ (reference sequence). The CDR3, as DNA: TGTGCCAGCAGCTTGGGGACAGGGGGCAGGGATACGCAGTATTTT. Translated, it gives CASSLGTGGRDTQYF.

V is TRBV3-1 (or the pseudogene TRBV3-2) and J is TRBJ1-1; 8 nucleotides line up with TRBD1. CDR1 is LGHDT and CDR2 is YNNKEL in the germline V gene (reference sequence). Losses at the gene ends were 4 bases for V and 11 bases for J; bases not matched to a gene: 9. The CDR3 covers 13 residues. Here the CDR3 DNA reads TGTGCCAGCAGCCCGGACAGGGATGGCGTTGCTTTCTTT. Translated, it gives CASSPDRDGVAFF.

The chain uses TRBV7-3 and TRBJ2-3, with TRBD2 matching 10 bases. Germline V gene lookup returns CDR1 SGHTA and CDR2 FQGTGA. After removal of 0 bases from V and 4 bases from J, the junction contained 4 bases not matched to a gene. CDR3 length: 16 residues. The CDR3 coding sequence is TGTGCCAGCAGCTTAACCCCTAGCGGGAGCTCAGATACGCAGTATTTT. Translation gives CASSLTPSGSSDTQYF.

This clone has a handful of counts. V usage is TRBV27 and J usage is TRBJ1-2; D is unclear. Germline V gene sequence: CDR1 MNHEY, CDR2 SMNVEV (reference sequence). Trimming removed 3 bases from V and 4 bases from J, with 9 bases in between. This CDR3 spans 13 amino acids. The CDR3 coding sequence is TGTGCCAGCAGTTTTGGGCCCGGCTATGGCTACACCTTC. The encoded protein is CASSFGPGYGYTF.

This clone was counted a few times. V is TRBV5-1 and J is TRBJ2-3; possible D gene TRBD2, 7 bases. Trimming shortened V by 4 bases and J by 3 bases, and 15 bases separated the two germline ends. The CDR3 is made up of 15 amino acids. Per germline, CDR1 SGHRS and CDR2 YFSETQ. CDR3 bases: TGCGCCAGCAGCGGGGGGGCCTACCTTACAGATACGCAGTATTTT. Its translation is CASSGGAYLTDTQYF. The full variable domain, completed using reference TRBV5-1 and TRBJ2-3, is KAGVTQTPRYLIKTRGQQVTLSCSPISGHRSVSWYQQTPGQGLQFLFEYFSETQRNKGNFPGRFSGRQFSNSRSEMNVSTLELGDSALYLCASSGGAYLTDTQYFGPGTRLTVL.

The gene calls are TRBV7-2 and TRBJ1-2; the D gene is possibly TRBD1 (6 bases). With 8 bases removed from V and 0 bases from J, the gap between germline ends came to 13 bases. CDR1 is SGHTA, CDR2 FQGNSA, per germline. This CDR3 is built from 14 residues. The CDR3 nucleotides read TGTGCCAGCGCCCCGGACAGCGCTAACTATGGCTACACCTTC. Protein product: CASAPDSANYGYTF.

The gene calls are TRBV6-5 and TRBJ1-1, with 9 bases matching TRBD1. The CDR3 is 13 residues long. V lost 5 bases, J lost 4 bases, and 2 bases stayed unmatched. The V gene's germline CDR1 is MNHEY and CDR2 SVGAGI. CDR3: CASSRQGGTEAFF. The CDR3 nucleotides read TGTGCCAGCAGTAGACAGGGGGGCACTGAAGCTTTCTTT.

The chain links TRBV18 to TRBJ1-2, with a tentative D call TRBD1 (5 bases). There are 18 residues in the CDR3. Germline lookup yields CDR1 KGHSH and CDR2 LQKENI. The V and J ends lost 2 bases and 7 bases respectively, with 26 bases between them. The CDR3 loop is CASSPVSPLGGGWGGYTF. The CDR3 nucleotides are TGTGCCAGCTCACCAGTCTCGCCACTTGGCGGGGGTTGGGGTGGCTACACCTTC.